This T cell receptor beta chain appears in the sequencing data of a study of blood T cell repertoires in COVID-19. The assay was immunoSEQ multiplex PCR, and TCRdb's table has in-frame clones only and misses some. The data contain some 190,000 clones, 86% of them singletons. Material: PBMCs or T cells enriched from blood (not recorded which). This clonotype was sampled from a man between 35 and 55 years old with acute COVID-19.

The CDR3 loop is CAWSVGLAGVNEQFF. In DNA form, the CDR3 reads TGTGCCTGGAGTGTGGGACTAGCGGGAGTCAATGAGCAGTTCTTC. J is TRBJ2-1 and V is TRBV30, with 14 positions matching TRBD2. Looked up from germline, CDR1 is GTSNPN and CDR2 is SVGIG (reference sequence). The junction had 1 base not matched to a gene; V was cut back by 0 bases and J by 6 bases. The CDR3 is 15 amino acids.